This TCR beta chain was observed in a study of human T cells and chemical hapten exposure. TCRdb passed the RACE reads through MiXCR, listing each CDR3 protein once. Of about 30,000 distinct CDR3 sequences listed, approximately 6% are singletons. The CDR3 is 13 amino acids. Germline-derived CDR1 and CDR2 are MNHEY and SVGAGI. V lost 6 bases to trimming and J lost 6 bases, with 13 bases between them. Time point: patch test 3, about 24 weeks after DPC sensitization. Treatment described: therapeutic diphenylcyclopropenone sensitization with weekly scalp DPC. In this sample, this clonotype turned up many times.

V is TRBV6-5 and J is TRBJ2-3; D unclear. The sample consisted of whole blood, taken in connection with sensitization to the hapten diphenylcyclopropenone (DPC). The receptor was derived from a man under 40 with alopecia areata. Some clones in this sample may be carry-over from other donors' samples. The CDR3 DNA reads TGTGCCAGCAGCCGAGGCTGGTACGATACGCAGTATTTT. Translated: CASSRGWYDTQYF.